This T cell receptor beta chain appears in the sequencing data of a study of cytomegalovirus exposure and HLA in healthy donors. Across the study: Approximately 180 million T cells yielded roughly 120 million unique TCR beta sequences in earlier analysis. Whole-study results and caveats: Presence/absence analysis assumed near-uniform sequencing depth across donors.

The CDR3 is made up of 14 amino acids. The germline CDR1 and CDR2 sequences are SGHRS and YFSETQ. Unmatched junction bases numbered 8, after V lost 2 bases and J lost 7 bases. PCR used 60 Vbeta primers and 13 Jbeta primers. Clones were read by immunoSEQ multiplex PCR, and TCRdb kept only the in-frame ones, dropping some. The repertoire holds roughly 200,000 clones, with around 75% as singletons. This clone was recorded once. Its antigen is currently unknown. The rearrangement uses TRBV5-1 and TRBJ2-7; 8 nucleotides line up with TRBD2. The receptor's source is a male donor in good health and CMV-seronegative. Material for sequencing was PBMCs. This CDR3 reads CASSFSGAFGEQYF. CDR3 DNA: TGCGCCAGCAGCTTTAGCGGGGCCTTCGGTGAGCAGTACTTC.